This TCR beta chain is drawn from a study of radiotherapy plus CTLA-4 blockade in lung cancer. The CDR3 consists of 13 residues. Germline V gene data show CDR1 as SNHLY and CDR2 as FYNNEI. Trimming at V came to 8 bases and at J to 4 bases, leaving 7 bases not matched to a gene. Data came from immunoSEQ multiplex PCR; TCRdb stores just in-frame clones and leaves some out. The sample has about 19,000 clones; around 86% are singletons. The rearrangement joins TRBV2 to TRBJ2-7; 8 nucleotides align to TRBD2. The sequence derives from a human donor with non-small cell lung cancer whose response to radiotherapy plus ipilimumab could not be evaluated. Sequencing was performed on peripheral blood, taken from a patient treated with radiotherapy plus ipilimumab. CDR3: CASQQGGRYEQYF. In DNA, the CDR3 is TGTGCCAGCCAACAAGGCGGGAGGTACGAGCAGTACTTC.